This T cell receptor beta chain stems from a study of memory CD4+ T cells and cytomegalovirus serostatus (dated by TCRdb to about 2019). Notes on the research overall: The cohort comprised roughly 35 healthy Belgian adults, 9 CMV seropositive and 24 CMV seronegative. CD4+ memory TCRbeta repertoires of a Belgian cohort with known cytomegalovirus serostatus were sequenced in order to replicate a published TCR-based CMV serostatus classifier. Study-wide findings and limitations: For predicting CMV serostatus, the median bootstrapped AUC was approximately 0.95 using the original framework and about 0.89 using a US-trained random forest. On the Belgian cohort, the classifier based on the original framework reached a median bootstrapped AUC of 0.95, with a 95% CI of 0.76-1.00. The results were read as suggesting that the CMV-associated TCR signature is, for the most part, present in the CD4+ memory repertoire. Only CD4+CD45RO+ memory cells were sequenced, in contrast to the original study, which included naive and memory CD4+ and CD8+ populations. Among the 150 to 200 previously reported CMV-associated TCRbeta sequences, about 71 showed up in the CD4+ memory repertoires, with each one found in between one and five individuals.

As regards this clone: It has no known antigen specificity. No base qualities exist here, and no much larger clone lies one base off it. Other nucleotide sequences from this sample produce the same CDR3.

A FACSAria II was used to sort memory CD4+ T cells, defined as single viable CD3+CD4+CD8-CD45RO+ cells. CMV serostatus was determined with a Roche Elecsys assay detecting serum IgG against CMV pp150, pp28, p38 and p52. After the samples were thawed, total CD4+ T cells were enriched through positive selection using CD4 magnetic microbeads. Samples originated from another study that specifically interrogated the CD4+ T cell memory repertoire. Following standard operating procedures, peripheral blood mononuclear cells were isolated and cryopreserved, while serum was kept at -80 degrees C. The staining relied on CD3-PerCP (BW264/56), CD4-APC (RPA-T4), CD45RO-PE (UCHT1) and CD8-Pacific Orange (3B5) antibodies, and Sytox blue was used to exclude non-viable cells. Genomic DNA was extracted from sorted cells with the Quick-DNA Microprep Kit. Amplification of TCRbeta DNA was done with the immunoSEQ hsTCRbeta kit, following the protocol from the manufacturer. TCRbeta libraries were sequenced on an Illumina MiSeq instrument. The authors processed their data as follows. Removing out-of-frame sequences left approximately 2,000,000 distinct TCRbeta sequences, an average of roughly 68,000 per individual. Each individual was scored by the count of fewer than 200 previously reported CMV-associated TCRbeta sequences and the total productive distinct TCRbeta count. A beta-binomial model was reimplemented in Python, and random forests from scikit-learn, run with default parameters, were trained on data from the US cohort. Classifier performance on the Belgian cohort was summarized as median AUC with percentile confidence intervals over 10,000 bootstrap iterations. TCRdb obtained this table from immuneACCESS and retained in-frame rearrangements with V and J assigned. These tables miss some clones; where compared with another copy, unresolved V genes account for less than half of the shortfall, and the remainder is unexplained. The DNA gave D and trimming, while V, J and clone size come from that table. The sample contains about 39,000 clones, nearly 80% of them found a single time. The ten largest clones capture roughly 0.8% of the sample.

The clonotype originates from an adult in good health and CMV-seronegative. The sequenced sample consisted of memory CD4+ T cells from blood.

The CDR3 is CASSLGDTNTEAFF. The bases read TGTGCCAGCAGCTTAGGGGATACGAACACTGAAGCTTTCTTT. The chain couples TRBV7-9 to TRBJ1-1, with an unclear D gene assignment. Taken from the germline V gene (reference sequence), the CDR1 and CDR2 loops are SEHNR and FQNEAQ. The junction carries 7 bases between V and J, which are trimmed by 1 base and 1 base respectively. The CDR3 has 14 amino acids, counting the end cysteine and phenylalanine. Just CDR3 DNA is preserved here, 42 bases in frame from base 1. The reference TRBV7-9 and TRBJ1-1 proteins fill in what lies around the CDR3, so the full variable domain reads DTGVSQNPRHKITKRGQNVTFRCDPISEHNRLYWYRQTLGQGPEFLTYFQNEAQLEKSRLLSDRFSAERPKGSFSTLEIQRTEQGDSAMYLCASSLGDTNTEAFFGQGTRLTVV.